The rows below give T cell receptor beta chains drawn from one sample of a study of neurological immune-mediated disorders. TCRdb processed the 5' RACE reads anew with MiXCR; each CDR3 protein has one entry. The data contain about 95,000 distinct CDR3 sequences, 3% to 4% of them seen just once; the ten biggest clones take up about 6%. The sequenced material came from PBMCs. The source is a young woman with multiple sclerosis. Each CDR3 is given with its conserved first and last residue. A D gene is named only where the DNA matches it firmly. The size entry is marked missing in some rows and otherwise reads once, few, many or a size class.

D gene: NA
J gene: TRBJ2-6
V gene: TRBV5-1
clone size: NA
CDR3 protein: CASSPRSSGANVLTF
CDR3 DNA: TGCGCCAGCAGCCCCAGGAGTTCTGGGGCCAACGTCCTGACTTTC

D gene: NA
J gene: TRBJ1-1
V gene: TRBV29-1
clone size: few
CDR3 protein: CSVVMAGDTEAFF
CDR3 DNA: TGCAGCGTTGTTATGGCAGGGGACACTGAAGCTTTCTTT

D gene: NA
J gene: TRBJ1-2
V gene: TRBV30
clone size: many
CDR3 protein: CAWSGLEDYGYTF
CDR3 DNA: TGTGCCTGGAGTGGGTTAGAGGACTATGGCTACACCTTC

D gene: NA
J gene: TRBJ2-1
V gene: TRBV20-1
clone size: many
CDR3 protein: CSARRTQDNEQFF
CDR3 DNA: TGCAGTGCTAGACGGACACAGGACAATGAGCAGTTCTTC

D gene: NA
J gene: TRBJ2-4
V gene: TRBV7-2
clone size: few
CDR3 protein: CASSLAGGIAKNIQYF
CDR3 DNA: TGTGCCAGCAGCTTAGCCGGGGGAATAGCCAAAAACATTCAGTACTTC

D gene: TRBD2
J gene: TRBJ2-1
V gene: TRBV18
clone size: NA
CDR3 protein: CASSPDSGTSGVSSYNEQFF
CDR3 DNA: TGTGCCAGCTCACCCGATTCCGGGACTAGCGGGGTGAGCTCCTACAATGAGCAGTTCTTC

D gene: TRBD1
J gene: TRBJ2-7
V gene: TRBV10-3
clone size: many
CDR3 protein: CAIRDSSYEQYF
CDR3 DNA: TGTGCCATCCGGGACAGCTCCTACGAGCAGTACTTC

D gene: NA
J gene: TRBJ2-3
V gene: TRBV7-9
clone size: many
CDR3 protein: CASSLRGGGPDTQYF
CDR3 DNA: TGTGCCAGCAGCTTAAGAGGGGGAGGGCCGGATACGCAGTATTTT

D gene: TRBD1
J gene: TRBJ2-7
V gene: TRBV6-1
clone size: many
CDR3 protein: CASSTGQVAQYF
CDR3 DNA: TGTGCCAGCAGTACCGGACAGGTCGCGCAGTACTTC

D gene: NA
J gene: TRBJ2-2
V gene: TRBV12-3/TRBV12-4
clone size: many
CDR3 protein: CASSLVGGFNTGELFF
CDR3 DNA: TGTGCCAGCAGTTTAGTTGGGGGCTTTAACACCGGGGAGCTGTTTTTT

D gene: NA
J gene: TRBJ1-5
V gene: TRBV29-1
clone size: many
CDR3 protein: CSVATASNQPQHF
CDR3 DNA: TGCAGCGTGGCGACAGCTAGCAATCAGCCCCAGCATTTT

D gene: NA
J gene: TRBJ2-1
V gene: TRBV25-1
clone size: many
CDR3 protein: CASSRSGGNEQFF
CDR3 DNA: TGTGCCAGCAGCCGGAGCGGCGGGAATGAGCAGTTCTTC

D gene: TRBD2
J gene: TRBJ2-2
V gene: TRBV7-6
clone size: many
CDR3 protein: CASSSGLAGGELFF
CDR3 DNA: TGTGCCAGCAGCTCGGGACTAGCGGGAGGGGAGCTGTTTTTT

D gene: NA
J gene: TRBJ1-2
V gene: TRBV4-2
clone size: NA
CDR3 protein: CASSQEFAETFHGYTF
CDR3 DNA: TGTGCCAGCAGCCAAGAATTTGCGGAGACATTTCATGGCTACACCTTC

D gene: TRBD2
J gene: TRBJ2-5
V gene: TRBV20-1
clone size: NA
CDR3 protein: CSADGTSGGTLQETQYF
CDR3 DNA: TGCAGTGCGGACGGGACTAGCGGGGGGACCCTCCAAGAGACCCAGTACTTC

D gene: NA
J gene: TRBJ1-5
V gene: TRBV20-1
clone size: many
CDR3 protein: CSARSYLGNQPQHF
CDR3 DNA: TGCAGTGCTAGATCTTACTTAGGCAATCAGCCCCAGCATTTT

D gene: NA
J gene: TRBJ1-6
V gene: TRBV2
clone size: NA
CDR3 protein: CASTQRQGDSTLNF
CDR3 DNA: TGTGCCAGCACCCAAAGGCAGGGCGATTCAACCCTCAACTTT

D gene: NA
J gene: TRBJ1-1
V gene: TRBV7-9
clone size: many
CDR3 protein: CASSFEGVNTEAFF
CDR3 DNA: TGTGCCAGCAGCTTTGAGGGGGTGAACACTGAAGCTTTCTTT

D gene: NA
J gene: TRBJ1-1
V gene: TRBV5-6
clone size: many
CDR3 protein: CASSLEGGGRGTEAFF
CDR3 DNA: TGTGCCAGCAGCTTGGAGGGAGGGGGTCGCGGCACTGAAGCTTTCTTT

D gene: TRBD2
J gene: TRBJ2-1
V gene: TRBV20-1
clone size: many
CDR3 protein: CSAGGGQRGGNEQFF
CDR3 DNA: TGCAGTGCTGGGGGAGGCCAGCGGGGCGGGAATGAGCAGTTCTTC

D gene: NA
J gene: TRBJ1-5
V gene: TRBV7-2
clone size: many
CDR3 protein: CASSLEGSSNQPQHF
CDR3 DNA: TGTGCCAGCAGCTTAGAGGGGTCTAGCAATCAGCCCCAGCATTTT

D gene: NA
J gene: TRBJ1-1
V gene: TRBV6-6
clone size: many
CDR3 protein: CASSYHAPPNTEAFF
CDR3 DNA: TGTGCCAGCAGTTACCACGCACCCCCGAACACTGAAGCTTTCTTT

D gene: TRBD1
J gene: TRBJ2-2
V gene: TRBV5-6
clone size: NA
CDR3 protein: CASIIYRGKDTGELFF
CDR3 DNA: TGTGCCAGCATCATTTACAGGGGAAAGGACACCGGGGAGCTGTTTTTT

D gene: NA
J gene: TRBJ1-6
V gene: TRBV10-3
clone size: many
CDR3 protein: CAISGQNNSPLHF
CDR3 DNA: TGTGCCATCAGTGGCCAGAATAATTCACCCCTCCACTTT

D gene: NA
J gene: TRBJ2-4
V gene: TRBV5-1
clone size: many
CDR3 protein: CASSIKGVGKNIQYF
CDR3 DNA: TGCGCCAGCAGCATAAAGGGGGTAGGCAAAAACATTCAGTACTTC

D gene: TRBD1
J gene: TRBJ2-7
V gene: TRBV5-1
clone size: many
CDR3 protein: CASSLVGQGGDEQYF
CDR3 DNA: TGCGCCAGCAGCTTGGTAGGACAGGGAGGAGACGAGCAGTACTTC

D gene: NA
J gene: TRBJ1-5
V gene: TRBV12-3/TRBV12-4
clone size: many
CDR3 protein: CASSASSNQPQHF
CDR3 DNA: TGTGCCAGCAGTGCCAGTAGCAATCAGCCCCAGCATTTT

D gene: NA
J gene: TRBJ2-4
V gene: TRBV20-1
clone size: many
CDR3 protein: CSARDTAGKNIQYF
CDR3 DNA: TGCAGTGCTAGAGATACCGCAGGGAAAAACATTCAGTACTTC

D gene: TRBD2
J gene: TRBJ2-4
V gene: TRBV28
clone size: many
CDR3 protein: CASTKPGGGKNIQYF
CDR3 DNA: TGTGCCAGCACCAAACCCGGGGGGGGCAAAAACATTCAGTACTTC

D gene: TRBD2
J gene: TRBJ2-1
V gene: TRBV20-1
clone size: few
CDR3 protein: CSARDGLAGTIYNEQFF
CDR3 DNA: TGCAGTGCTAGAGATGGCCTAGCGGGGACGATATACAATGAGCAGTTCTTC

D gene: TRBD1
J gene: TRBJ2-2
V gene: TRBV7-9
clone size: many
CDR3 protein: CASSLPRTGTGYHGELFF
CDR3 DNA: TGTGCCAGCAGCTTACCCAGAACCGGGACAGGGTACCACGGGGAGCTGTTTTTT

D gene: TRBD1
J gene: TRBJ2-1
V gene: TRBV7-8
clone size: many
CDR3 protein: CASSSRGTGGPNEQFF
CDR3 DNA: TGTGCCAGCAGCTCCCGGGGGACAGGGGGCCCGAATGAGCAGTTCTTC

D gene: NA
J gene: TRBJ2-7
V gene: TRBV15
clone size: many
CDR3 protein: CATSRGRTYEQYF
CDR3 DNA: TGTGCCACCAGCAGGGGCCGAACCTACGAGCAGTACTTC

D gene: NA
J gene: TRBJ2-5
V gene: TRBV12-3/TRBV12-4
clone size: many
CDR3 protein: CASSFRSEETQYF
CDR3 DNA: TGTGCCAGCAGCTTCAGGTCGGAGGAGACCCAGTACTTC

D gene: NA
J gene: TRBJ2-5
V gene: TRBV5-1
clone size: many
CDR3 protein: CASSSSIGETQYF
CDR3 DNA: TGCGCCAGCAGCTCCTCAATTGGAGAGACCCAGTACTTC

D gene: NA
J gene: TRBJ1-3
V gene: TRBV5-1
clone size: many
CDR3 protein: CASSLEGGSSISGNTIYF
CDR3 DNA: TGCGCCAGCAGCTTGGAAGGTGGTTCCTCTATCTCTGGAAACACCATATATTTT

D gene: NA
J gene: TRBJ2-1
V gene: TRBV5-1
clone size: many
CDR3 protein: CASSWGGGTPSYNEQFF
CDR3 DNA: TGCGCCAGCAGCTGGGGCGGCGGGACCCCGTCCTACAATGAGCAGTTCTTC

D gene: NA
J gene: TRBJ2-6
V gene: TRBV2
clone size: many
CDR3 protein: CASSDWVAGANVLTF
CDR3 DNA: TGTGCCAGCAGTGATTGGGTGGCCGGGGCCAACGTCCTGACTTTC

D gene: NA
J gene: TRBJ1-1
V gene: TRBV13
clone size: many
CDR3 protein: CASRLKGAGNTEAFF
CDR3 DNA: TGTGCCAGCAGGTTAAAAGGAGCGGGGAACACTGAAGCTTTCTTT

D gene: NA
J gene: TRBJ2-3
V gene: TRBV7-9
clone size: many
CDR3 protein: CASSSTVGANTQYF
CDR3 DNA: TGTGCCAGCAGCTCCACGGTGGGGGCAAATACGCAGTATTTT

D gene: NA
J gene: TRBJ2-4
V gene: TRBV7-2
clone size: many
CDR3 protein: CASSPGLAMDIQYF
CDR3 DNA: TGTGCCAGCAGCCCCGGGCTAGCGATGGACATTCAGTACTTC

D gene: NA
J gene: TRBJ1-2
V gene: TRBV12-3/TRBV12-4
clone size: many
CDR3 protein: CASTLGGWDYGYTF
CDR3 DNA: TGTGCCAGCACCTTAGGGGGGTGGGACTATGGCTACACCTTC

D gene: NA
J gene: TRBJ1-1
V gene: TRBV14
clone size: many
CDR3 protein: CASSQIQGAEAFF
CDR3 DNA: TGTGCCAGCAGCCAAATACAGGGTGCTGAAGCTTTCTTT

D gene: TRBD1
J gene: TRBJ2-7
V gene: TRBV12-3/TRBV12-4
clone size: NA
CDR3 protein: CASRAQGQGSSYEQYF
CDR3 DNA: TGTGCCAGCAGGGCCCAGGGACAGGGGTCTTCCTACGAGCAGTACTTC

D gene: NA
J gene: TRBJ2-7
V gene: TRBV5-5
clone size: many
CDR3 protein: CASSLWSGPVEEQYF
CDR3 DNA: TGTGCCAGCAGCTTATGGTCGGGCCCAGTGGAGGAGCAGTACTTC

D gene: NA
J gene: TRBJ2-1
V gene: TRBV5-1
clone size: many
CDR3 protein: CASSLGADQSSYNEQFF
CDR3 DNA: TGCGCCAGCAGCTTGGGGGCCGACCAAAGCTCCTACAATGAGCAGTTCTTC

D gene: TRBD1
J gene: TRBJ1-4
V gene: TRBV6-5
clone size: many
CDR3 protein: CASSRNRGKNEKLFF
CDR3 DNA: TGTGCCAGCAGTCGAAACAGGGGGAAAAATGAAAAACTGTTTTTT

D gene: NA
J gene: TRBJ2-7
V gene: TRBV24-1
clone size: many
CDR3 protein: CATSLGPGGEQYF
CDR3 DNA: TGTGCCACCAGCCTCGGTCCAGGGGGGGAGCAGTACTTC

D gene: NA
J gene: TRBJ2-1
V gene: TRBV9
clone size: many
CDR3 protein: CASSVGGPPYNEQFF
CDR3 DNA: TGTGCCAGCAGCGTAGGGGGGCCCCCCTACAATGAGCAGTTCTTC

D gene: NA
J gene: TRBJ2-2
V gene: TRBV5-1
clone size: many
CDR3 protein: CASSFGTGPPGELFF
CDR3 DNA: TGCGCCAGCAGCTTTGGCACAGGTCCCCCCGGGGAGCTGTTTTTT

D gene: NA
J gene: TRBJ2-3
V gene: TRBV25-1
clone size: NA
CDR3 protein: CASSEPRSGVRTDTQYF
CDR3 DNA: TGTGCCAGCAGTGAACCCCGGTCAGGGGTCCGCACAGATACGCAGTATTTT

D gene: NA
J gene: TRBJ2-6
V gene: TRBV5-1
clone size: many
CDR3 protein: CASKSSVSGANVLTF
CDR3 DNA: TGCGCCAGCAAATCGTCAGTCTCTGGGGCCAACGTCCTGACTTTC

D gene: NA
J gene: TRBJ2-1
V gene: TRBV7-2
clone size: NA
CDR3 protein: CASSLGPGGFYNEQFF
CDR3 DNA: TGTGCCAGCAGCTTGGGTCCGGGGGGCTTTTACAATGAGCAGTTCTTC

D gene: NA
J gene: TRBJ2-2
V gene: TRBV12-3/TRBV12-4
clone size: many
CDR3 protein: CASSSQNHIANTGELFF
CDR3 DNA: TGTGCCAGCAGTTCCCAAAACCATATCGCGAACACCGGGGAGCTGTTTTTT

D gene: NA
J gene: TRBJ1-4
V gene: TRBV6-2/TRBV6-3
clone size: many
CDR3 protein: CASTMTRTNEKLFF
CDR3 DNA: TGTGCCAGCACTATGACACGGACTAATGAAAAACTGTTTTTT

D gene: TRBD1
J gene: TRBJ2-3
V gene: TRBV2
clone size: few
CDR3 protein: CASSDGQGPSTDTQYF
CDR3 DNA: TGTGCCAGCAGCGATGGACAGGGACCTAGCACAGATACGCAGTATTTT

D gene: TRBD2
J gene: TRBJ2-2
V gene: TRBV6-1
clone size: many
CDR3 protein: CASRAGTTLMELFF
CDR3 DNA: TGTGCCAGCAGGGCCGGGACTACTTTGATGGAGCTGTTTTTT

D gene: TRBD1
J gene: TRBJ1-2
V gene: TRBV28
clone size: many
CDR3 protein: CASSLSRGQFYGYTF
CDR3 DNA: TGTGCCAGCAGTTTAAGTAGGGGACAGTTCTATGGCTACACCTTC

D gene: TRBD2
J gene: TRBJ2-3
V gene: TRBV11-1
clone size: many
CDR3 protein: CASSLVRAGAGVGTQYF
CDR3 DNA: TGTGCCAGCAGCTTAGTCCGAGCGGGAGCGGGTGTCGGTACGCAGTATTTT

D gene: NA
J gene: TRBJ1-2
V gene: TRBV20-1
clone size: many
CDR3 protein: CSARAAVNYGYTF
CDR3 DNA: TGCAGTGCTAGAGCAGCCGTTAACTATGGCTACACCTTC